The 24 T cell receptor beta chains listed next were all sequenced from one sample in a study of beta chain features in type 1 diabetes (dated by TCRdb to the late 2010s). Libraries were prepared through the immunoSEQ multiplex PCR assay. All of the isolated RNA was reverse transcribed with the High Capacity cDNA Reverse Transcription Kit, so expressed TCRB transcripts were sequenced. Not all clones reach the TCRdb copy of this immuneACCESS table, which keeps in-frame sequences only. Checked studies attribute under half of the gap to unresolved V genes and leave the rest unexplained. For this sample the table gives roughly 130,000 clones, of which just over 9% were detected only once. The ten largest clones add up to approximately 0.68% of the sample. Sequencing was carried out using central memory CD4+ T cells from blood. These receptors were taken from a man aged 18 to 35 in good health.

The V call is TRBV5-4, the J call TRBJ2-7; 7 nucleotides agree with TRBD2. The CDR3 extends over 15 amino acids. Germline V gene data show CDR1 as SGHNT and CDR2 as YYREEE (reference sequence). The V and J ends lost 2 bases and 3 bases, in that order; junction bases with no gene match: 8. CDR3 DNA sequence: TGTGCCAGCAGCTTTCGAGAGGGACTAATCTACGAGCAGTACTTC. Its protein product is CASSFREGLIYEQYF.

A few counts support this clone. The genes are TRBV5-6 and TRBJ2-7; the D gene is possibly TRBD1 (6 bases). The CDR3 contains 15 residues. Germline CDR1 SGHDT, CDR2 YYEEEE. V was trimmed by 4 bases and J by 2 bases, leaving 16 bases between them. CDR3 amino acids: CASSPGTTITYEQYF. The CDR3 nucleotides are TGTGCCAGCAGCCCCGGGACAACCATAACCTACGAGCAGTACTTC.

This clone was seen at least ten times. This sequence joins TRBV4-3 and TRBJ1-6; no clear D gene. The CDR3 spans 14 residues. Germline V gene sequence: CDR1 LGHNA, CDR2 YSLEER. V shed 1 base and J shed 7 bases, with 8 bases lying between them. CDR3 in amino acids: CASSQGTGNSPLHF. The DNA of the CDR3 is TGCGCCAGCAGCCAAGGGACGGGAAATTCACCCCTCCACTTT.

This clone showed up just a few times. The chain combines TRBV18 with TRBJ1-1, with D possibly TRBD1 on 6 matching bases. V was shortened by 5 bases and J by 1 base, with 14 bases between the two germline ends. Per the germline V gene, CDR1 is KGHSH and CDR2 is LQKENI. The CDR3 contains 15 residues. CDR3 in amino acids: CASSSGQLTNTEAFF. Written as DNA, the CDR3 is TGTGCCAGCTCAAGCGGACAGCTGACGAACACTGAAGCTTTCTTT. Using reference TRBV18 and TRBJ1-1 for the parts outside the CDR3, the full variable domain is NAGVMQNPRHLVRRRGQEARLRCSPMKGHSHVYWYRQLPEEGLKFMVYLQKENIIDESGMPKERFSAEFPKEGPSILRIQQVVRGDSAAYFCASSSGQLTNTEAFFGQGTRLTVV.

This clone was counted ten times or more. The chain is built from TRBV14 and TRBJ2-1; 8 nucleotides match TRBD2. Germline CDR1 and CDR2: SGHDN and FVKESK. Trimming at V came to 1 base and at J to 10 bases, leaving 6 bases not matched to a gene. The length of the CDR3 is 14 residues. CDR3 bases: TGTGCCAGCAGCCAAGTTGTCGCGGGGGGAGAGCAGTTCTTC. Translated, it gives CASSQVVAGGEQFF. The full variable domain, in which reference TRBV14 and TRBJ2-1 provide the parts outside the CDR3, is EAGVTQFPSHSVIEKGQTVTLRCDPISGHDNLYWYRRVMGKEIKFLLHFVKESKQDESGMPNNRFLAERTGGTYSTLKVQPAELEDSGVYFCASSQVVAGGEQFFGPGTRLTVL.

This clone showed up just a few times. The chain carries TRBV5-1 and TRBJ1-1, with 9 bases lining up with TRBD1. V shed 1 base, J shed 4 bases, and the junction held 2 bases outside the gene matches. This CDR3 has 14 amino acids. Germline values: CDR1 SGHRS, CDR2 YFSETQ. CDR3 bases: TGCGCCAGCAGCTTGCTGGGACAGGGCACTGAAGCTTTCTTT. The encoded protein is CASSLLGQGTEAFF.

CDR3 DNA sequence: TGTGCCATCAGGCCCGGACAGGGGACCTCCTCCGGCGAGCAGTACTTC. Translated: CAIRPGQGTSSGEQYF. The chain has TRBV10-3 and TRBJ2-7; 9 positions agree with TRBD1. Germline CDR1 and CDR2: ENHRY and SYGVKD. The CDR3 covers 16 residues. V dropped 6 bases and J dropped 6; count of bases not matched to a gene: 15.

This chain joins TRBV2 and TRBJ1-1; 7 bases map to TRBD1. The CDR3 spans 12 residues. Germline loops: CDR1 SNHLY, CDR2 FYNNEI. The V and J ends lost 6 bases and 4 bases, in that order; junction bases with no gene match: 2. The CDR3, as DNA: TGTGCCAGCAGCTCAGGGGGCACTGAAGCTTTCTTT. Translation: CASSSGGTEAFF. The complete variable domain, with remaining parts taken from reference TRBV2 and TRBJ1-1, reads EPEVTQTPSHQVTQMGQEVILRCVPISNHLYFYWYRQILGQKVEFLVSFYNNEISEKSEIFDDQFSVERPDGSNFTLKIRSTKLEDSAMYFCASSSGGTEAFFGQGTRLTVV.

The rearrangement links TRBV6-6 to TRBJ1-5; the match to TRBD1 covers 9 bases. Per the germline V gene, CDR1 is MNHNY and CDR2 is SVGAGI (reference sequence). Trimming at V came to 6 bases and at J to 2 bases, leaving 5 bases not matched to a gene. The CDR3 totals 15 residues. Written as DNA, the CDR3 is TGTGCCAGCAGGAACCGGGACAGGGGCAATCAGCCCCAGCATTTT. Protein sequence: CASRNRDRGNQPQHF.

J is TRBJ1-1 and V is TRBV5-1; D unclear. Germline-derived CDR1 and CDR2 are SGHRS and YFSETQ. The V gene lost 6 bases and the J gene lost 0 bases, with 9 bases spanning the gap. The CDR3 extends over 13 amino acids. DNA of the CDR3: TGCGCCAGCAAGCCGCAACTGAACACTGAAGCTTTCTTT. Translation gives CASKPQLNTEAFF. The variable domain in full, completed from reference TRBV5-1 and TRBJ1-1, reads KAGVTQTPRYLIKTRGQQVTLSCSPISGHRSVSWYQQTPGQGLQFLFEYFSETQRNKGNFPGRFSGRQFSNSRSEMNVSTLELGDSALYLCASKPQLNTEAFFGQGTRLTVV.

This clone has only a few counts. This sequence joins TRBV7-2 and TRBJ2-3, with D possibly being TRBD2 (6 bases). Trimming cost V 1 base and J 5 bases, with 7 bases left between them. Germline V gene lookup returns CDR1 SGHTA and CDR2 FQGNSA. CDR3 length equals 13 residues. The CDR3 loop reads CASSLVGGDTQYF. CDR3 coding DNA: TGTGCCAGCAGCTTAGTGGGGGGAGATACGCAGTATTTT. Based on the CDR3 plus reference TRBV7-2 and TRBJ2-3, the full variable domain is GAGVSQSPSNKVTEKGKDVELRCDPISGHTALYWYRQSLGQGLEFLIYFQGNSAPDKSGLPSDRFSAERTGGSVSTLTIQRTQQEDSAVYLCASSLVGGDTQYFGPGTRLTVL.

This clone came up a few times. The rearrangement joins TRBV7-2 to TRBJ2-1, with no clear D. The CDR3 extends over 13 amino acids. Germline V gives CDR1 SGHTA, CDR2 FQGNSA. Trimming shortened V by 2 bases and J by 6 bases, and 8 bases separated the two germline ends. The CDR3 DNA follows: TGTGCCAGCAGCTTAATGCCGGGCAATGAGCAGTTCTTC. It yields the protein CASSLMPGNEQFF.

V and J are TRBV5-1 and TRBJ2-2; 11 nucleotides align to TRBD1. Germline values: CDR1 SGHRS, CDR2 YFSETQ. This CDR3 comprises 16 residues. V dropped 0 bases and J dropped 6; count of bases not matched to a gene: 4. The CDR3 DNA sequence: TGCGCCAGCAGCTTGGCCCCGGGACAGGGGGCCGGGGAGCTGTTTTTT. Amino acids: CASSLAPGQGAGELFF.

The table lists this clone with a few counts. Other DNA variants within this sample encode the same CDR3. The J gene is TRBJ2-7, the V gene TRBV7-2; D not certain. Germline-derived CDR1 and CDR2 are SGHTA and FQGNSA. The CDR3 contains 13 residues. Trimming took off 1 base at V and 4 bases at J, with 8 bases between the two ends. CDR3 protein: CASSLGQFYEQYF. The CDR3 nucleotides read TGTGCCAGCAGCTTAGGGCAGTTTTACGAGCAGTACTTC.

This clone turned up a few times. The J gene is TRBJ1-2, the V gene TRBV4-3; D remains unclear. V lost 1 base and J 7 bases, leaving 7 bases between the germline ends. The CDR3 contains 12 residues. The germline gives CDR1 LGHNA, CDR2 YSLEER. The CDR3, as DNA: TGCGCCAGCAGCCAAGGTATTCGTGGCTACACCTTC. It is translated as CASSQGIRGYTF.

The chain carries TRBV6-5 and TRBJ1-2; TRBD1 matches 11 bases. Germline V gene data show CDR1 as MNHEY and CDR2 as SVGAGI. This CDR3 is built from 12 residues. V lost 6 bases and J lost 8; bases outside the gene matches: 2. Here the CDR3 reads CASSGQGAGYTF. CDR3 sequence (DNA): TGTGCCAGCAGCGGACAGGGGGCGGGCTACACCTTC.

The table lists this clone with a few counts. The DNA of the CDR3 is TGTGCCTGGAGCCACCACGCCTGGCCCTCTGGAAACACCATATATTTT. It yields the protein CAWSHHAWPSGNTIYF. The chain has TRBV30 and TRBJ1-3; D is uncertain. The germline V gene has CDR1 GTSNPN and CDR2 SVGIG (reference sequence). The length of the CDR3 is 16 residues. V lost 3 bases, J lost 0 bases, and 15 bases lay in between.

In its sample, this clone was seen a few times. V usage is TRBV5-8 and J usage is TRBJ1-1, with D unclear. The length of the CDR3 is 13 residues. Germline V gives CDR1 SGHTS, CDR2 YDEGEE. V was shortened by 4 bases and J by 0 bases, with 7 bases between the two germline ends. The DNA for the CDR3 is TGTGCCAGCAGCCAACAGCTGAACACTGAAGCTTTCTTT. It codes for CASSQQLNTEAFF.

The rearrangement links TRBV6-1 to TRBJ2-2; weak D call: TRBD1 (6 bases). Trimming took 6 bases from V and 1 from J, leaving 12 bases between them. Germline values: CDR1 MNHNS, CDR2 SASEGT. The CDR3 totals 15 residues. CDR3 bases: TGTGCCAGCAGGCTAGGACAGCTGAACACCGGGGAGCTGTTTTTT. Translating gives CASRLGQLNTGELFF.

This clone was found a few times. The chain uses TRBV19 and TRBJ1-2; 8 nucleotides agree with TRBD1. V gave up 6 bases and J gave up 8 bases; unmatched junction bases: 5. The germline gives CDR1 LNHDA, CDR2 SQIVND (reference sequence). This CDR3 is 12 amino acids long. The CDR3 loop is CASSQGQEGYTF. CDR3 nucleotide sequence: TGTGCCAGTAGCCAGGGACAGGAAGGCTACACCTTC.

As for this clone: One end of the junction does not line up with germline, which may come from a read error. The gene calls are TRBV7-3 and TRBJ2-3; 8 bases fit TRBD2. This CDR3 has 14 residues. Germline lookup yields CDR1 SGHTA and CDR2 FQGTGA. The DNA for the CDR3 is TGTGCCAGCAGCACCCGGACTAGCAAAGATACGCAGTATTTT. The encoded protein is CASSTRTSKDTQYF.

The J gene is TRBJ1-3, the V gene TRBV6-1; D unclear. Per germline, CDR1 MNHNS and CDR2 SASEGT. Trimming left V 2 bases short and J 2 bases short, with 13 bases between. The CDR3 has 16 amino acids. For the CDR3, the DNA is TGTGCCAGCAGTGAATTCGGCGGCCAGACTGGAAACACCATATATTTT. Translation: CASSEFGGQTGNTIYF.

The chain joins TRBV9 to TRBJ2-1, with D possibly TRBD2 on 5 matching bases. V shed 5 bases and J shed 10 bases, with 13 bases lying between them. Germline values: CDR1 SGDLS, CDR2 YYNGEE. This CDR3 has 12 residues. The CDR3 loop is CASSATTREQFF. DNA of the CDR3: TGTGCCAGCAGTGCGACCACTAGGGAGCAGTTCTTC.

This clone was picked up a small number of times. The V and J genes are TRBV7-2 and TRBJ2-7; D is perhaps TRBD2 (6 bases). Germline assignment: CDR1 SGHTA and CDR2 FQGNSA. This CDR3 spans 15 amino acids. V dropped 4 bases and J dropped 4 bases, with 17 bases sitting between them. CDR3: CASSSPGALWYEQYF. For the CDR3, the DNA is TGTGCCAGCAGCTCGCCGGGAGCCCTATGGTACGAGCAGTACTTC.